This entry concerns a single TCR beta chain. TCRdb fed the reads into MiXCR, producing one record per CDR3 protein. The data contain 250,000 to 350,000 distinct CDR3 sequences, roughly 25% of them singletons. The entry originates in a study of T cell repertoires in cytomegalovirus infection. The CDR3 consists of 13 residues. Germline-derived CDR1 and CDR2 are SNHLY and FYNNEI. The V end lost 1 base, the J end lost 4 bases, and 8 bases lay between the germline ends. This chain joins TRBV2 and TRBJ2-7; D remains unclear. The material sequenced was PBMCs. This TCR was sampled from a human donor in good health (CMV status not recorded). Some clones in this sample may be carry-over from other donors' samples. This CDR3 is CASSEGAQYEQYF. The CDR3 DNA sequence: TGTGCCAGCAGTGAAGGGGCACAATACGAGCAGTACTTC.